This entry lists 12 T cell receptor beta chains sequenced from one sample in a study of shared T cell receptors in the human thymus. Repertoires were generated with immunoSEQ multiplex PCR, while TCRdb's copy carries only in-frame clones and drops some. The repertoire consists of some 700,000 clones, with more than 75% occurring once and the leading ten covering 0.0095% to 0.013%. These data also formed part of another study, on human thymus T cells.

The sequenced material came from thymocytes. Source of these receptors: a boy under two years old with a congenital heart defect.

J is TRBJ2-1 and V is TRBV4-2, with 9 positions matching TRBD2. Germline assignment: CDR1 LGHNA and CDR2 YNFKEQ. This CDR3 is 17 amino acids long. V lost 0 bases and J lost 5; bases outside the gene matches: 8. The CDR3 is CASSQDRASGVHNEQFF. In DNA form, the CDR3 reads TGTGCCAGCAGCCAAGATAGAGCTAGCGGGGTACACAATGAGCAGTTCTTC.

V gene TRBV7-2 combines with J gene TRBJ2-7; 9 positions agree with TRBD2. The ends lost 5 bases at V and 3 bases at J; junction bases unmatched: 11. CDR1 is SGHTA, CDR2 FQGNSA, per germline. The CDR3 contains 16 residues. DNA of the CDR3: TGTGCCAGCAGCCCCCTGCCTAGCGGGATTTACTACGAGCAGTACTTC. Translation: CASSPLPSGIYYEQYF.

The rearrangement uses TRBV6-4 and TRBJ2-3, with 9 positions matching TRBD2. This CDR3 comprises 16 residues. CDR1 MRHNA and CDR2 SNTAGT come from the germline V gene. V lost 5 bases and J lost 4; bases outside the gene matches: 10. CDR3 residues: CASSPGLARSSDTQYF. The CDR3 region has the DNA TGTGCCAGCAGTCCTGGACTAGCGAGATCTTCAGATACGCAGTATTTT.

The V call is TRBV28, the J call TRBJ2-7; tentative D call: TRBD2 (6 bases). The CDR3 length is 15 residues. Per the germline V gene, CDR1 is MDHEN and CDR2 is SYDVKM. V was pared by 0 bases and J by 5 bases, with 14 bases between. CDR3 nucleotide sequence: TGTGCCAGCAGTTTATGCGGAGCAGCGGGCCACGAGCAGTACTTC. Protein sequence: CASSLCGAAGHEQYF.

The V and J genes are TRBV5-1 and TRBJ1-2; 7 bases map to TRBD1. After removal of 0 bases from V and 2 bases from J, the junction contained 28 bases not matched to a gene. Germline V lookup: CDR1 SGHRS, CDR2 YFSETQ. The CDR3 runs to 23 residues. The DNA of the CDR3 is TGCGCCAGCAGCTTGGGCTCTGTGGGACAGCGAATCGCCAATTTTGCCCGAAACTATGGCTACACCTTC. Residues: CASSLGSVGQRIANFARNYGYTF.

V gene TRBV23-1 combines with J gene TRBJ2-7, with unresolved D. TRBV23-1 is labeled an ORF, and its function is uncertain. Trimming stripped 2 bases from V and 4 bases from J, with 27 bases between. This CDR3 spans 19 amino acids. The CDR3, as DNA: TGCGCCAGCAGTCAAAATCTCCCGCAGCCGGCTAGACCATTTTACGAGCAGTACTTC. Translated, it gives CASSQNLPQPARPFYEQYF.

The J gene is TRBJ1-4, the V gene TRBV4-1; 7 bases agree with TRBD1. The CDR3 extends over 16 amino acids. The germline CDR1 and CDR2 sequences are MGHRA and YSYEKL. The V gene end was trimmed by 0 bases and the J gene end by 12 bases; junction bases not matched to a gene: 13. DNA for the CDR3: TGCGCCAGCAGCCAAGAAAGGAGGGGGCACATTCAGGAACTGTTTTTT. The encoded protein is CASSQERRGHIQELFF.

This clone turned up a few times. V usage is TRBV28 and J usage is TRBJ2-1; TRBD2 matches at 7 bases. The germline gives CDR1 MDHEN, CDR2 SYDVKM. The CDR3 spans 14 residues. With 7 bases clipped from V and 6 bases from J, the junction kept 9 bases outside the gene matches. The CDR3 nucleotides read TGTGCCAGCAAGTTAGCGGGCGGACTCAATGAGCAGTTCTTC. This codes for CASKLAGGLNEQFF.

The genes are TRBV7-9 and TRBJ1-1; 10 bases map to TRBD1. Germline values: CDR1 SEHNR, CDR2 FQNEAQ (reference sequence). This CDR3 is built from 17 residues. Trimming at V came to 5 bases and at J to 4 bases, leaving 13 bases not matched to a gene. The DNA of the CDR3 is TGTGCCAGCAGCCTAAGGGGACAGGGGAAGGATAGCACTGAAGCTTTCTTT. Encoded protein: CASSLRGQGKDSTEAFF.

The genes are TRBV4-2 and TRBJ2-7; 9 nucleotides match TRBD2. The CDR3 extends over 15 amino acids. Looked up from germline, CDR1 is LGHNA and CDR2 is YNFKEQ. The V segment lost 3 bases and the J segment 0 bases; nucleotides outside the gene matches: 3. The CDR3 sequence is CASSQGLAFSYEQYF. CDR3 DNA sequence: TGTGCCAGCAGCCAGGGACTAGCTTTCTCCTACGAGCAGTACTTC.

This clone was detected only a few times. This chain uses TRBV4-3 with TRBJ2-2, with D possibly matching TRBD1 (6 bases). The CDR3 is 17 amino acids. Germline V lookup: CDR1 LGHNA, CDR2 YSLEER. V was trimmed by 1 base and J by 6 bases, leaving 18 bases between them. CDR3 nucleotide sequence: TGCGCCAGCAGCCAAGGGTTCTTCAGAGAGGGGGCCGGGGAGCTGTTTTTT. Translating it yields CASSQGFFREGAGELFF.

The rearrangement links TRBV15 to TRBJ2-7; D might be TRBD2 (6 bases). V was trimmed by 1 base and J by 0 bases, leaving 19 bases between them. The CDR3 spans 18 residues. Germline V gene data show CDR1 as LNHNV and CDR2 as YYDKDF (reference sequence). The CDR3 DNA follows: TGTGCCACCAGCAGAGTATGGCGGGGTTATCAGAGCTCCTACGAGCAGTACTTC. Its protein product is CATSRVWRGYQSSYEQYF.